This T cell receptor (beta chain) was captured by sequencing in a study of T-cell reconstitution after alpha-beta-depleted transplantation in children. Overall study findings and caveats: Day-60 TCRbeta diversity that was high in some patients was derived from surviving recipient T cells and thymic progenitors. Where alpha-beta T cells came from about two months after transplant was reportedly several hundred expanded graft clones. At the one-year point after transplant, T-cell counts and TCRbeta diversity were found to come mostly from T cells that had been newly produced.

With regard to this clonotype: Its antigen remains unidentified.

Germline values: CDR1 LGHDT, CDR2 YNNKEL (reference sequence). V lost 8 bases to trimming and J lost 2 bases, with 16 bases between them. The CDR3 has 14 amino acids. Unique molecular identifiers tagged the TCRbeta library. In TCRdb, the PCR reads were re-called with MiXCR into one record per CDR3 protein. The table includes about 210,000 distinct CDR3 sequences, about 15% detected once. This clonotype was obtained from a male patient aged 2 to 10 who had a stem cell transplant for acute lymphoblastic leukemia, so the T cells may come from the graft donor. The chain uses TRBV3-1 and TRBJ2-7, with D possibly being TRBD1 (6 bases). The material was PBMCs, mostly from graft donor cells, obtained 360 days after TCRalphabeta/CD19-depleted stem cell transplant. This CDR3 reads CASSIRDTAYEQYF. DNA of the CDR3: TGTGCCAGCTCAATCCGGGACACCGCCTACGAGCAGTACTTC.